This T cell receptor beta chain was recorded in a study of technical replicates of blood from four donors. Using immunoSEQ multiplex PCR, the repertoire was profiled, and TCRdb retains in-frame clones only, with some absent. The table shows fewer than 80,000 clones, with 85% to 90% occurring only once. Per germline, CDR1 SGDLS and CDR2 YYNGEE. The CDR3 is made up of 18 amino acids. The ends lost 0 bases at V and 0 bases at J; junction bases unmatched: 8. The TCR originated in a human donor in good health. Some clones in this sample may be carry-over from other donors' samples. The rearrangement links TRBV9 to TRBJ1-3; 8 bases agree with TRBD1. Sequencing used PBMCs. The CDR3 reads CASSVGSSGQGSGNTIYF. The DNA for the CDR3 is TGTGCCAGCAGCGTAGGGTCTTCTGGACAGGGCTCTGGAAACACCATATATTTT.